The clone carrying this T cell receptor (beta chain) was counted ten times or more. Antigen: not known. Trimming took off 2 bases at V and 4 bases at J, with 8 bases between the two ends. Germline values: CDR1 GTSNPN, CDR2 SVGIG (reference sequence). This CDR3 comprises 13 residues. No patient received treatment before thyroid surgery. This sample was included in a study of metastatic and nonmetastatic thyroid tumors. Across the whole study: Repertoires from blood and tumor or nodule tissue of malignant and benign thyroid patients were compared.

Broader study findings: In both blood and tumor samples, TCR beta diversity was reported significantly higher for malignant than benign nodules.

Methods used by the authors: Differences in CDR3 between clinicopathological groups were drawn on to build a classifier intended to discriminate distant-metastatic papillary thyroid cancer patients. TCRdb reprocessed the PCR reads using MiXCR. TCRdb's processing, not the authors' own work, is the source of the V and J calls. The repertoire holds 65,000 or so clones, with about 3.8% as singletons. V gene TRBV30 combines with J gene TRBJ2-2; D not certain. Sequencing was performed on blood. The TCR was taken from a female donor with papillary thyroid cancer or a benign thyroid nodule (not recorded which). Some clones in this sample may be carry-over from other donors' samples. The CDR3 region is CAWSTLSTGELFF. CDR3 coding DNA: TGTGCCTGGAGTACCCTCTCCACCGGGGAGCTGTTTTTT.